This T cell receptor beta chain was observed in a study of T cell responses to AZD1222 COVID-19 vaccine. The study, taken as a whole, reports: Donor demographics were predominantly white British with a female majority; clonal diversity may be underestimated. Once two AZD1222 doses were given, Spike-specific TCR breadth and depth went up.

TCRdb's table, derived via immunoSEQ multiplex PCR, lists solely in-frame clones and lacks some. Here the sample spans about 48,000 clones, around nine tenths being singletons. CDR3 length: 15 amino acids. Germline trimming cut 2 bases from V and 8 bases from J; bases unmatched to any gene: 10. The germline CDR1 and CDR2 sequences are MGHRA and YSYEKL. Regarding this clone: Its antigen is currently unknown.

The TCR sequence derives from an adult who received the AZD1222 COVID-19 vaccine. The V call is TRBV4-1, the J call TRBJ1-2; 8 bases are shared with TRBD1. The specimen comprised peripheral blood, sampled 28 days after the second AZD1222 dose. In nucleotides, the CDR3 is TGCGCCAGCAGCCAACCTAGGGACAGGTCTGGAGGCTACACCTTC. Amino acid sequence: CASSQPRDRSGGYTF.